One sample yielded the 2 T cell receptor beta chains listed below, sequenced in a study of blood T cell repertoires in COVID-19. Repertoires were generated with immunoSEQ multiplex PCR, while TCRdb's copy carries only in-frame clones and drops some. In the table there are about 210,000 clones, roughly 84% of which are singletons. Material for sequencing was PBMCs or T cells enriched from blood (not recorded which). The receptors originated from a man aged 25 to 45 in a cohort exposed to, infected with or recovered from COVID-19 (not recorded which).

The V and J genes are TRBV28 and TRBJ2-7, with 8 bases lining up with TRBD1. The CDR3 has 13 residues. Germline CDR1 is MDHEN and CDR2 is SYDVKM. Trimming took 11 bases from V and 2 from J; bases not matched to a gene: 8. CDR3 sequence (DNA): TGTGCCGGAGGACAGGGACAGACCTACGAGCAGTACTTC. As protein: CAGGQGQTYEQYF.

This clone appeared once. CDR3 DNA sequence: TGTGCCAGTAGCAAAGACCACAGTGGATTCGTTTATGGCTACACCTTC. Translating gives CASSKDHSGFVYGYTF. The chain joins TRBV19 to TRBJ1-2; D unclear. The CDR3 totals 16 residues. Per germline, CDR1 LNHDA and CDR2 SQIVND (reference sequence). V lost 6 bases and J 5 bases, leaving 22 bases between the germline ends. Full variable domain (outside the CDR3, taken from reference TRBV19 and TRBJ1-2): DGGITQSPKYLFRKEGQNVTLSCEQNLNHDAMYWYRQDPGQGLRLIYYSQIVNDFQKGDIAEGYSVSREKKESFPLTVTSAQKNPTAFYLCASSKDHSGFVYGYTFGSGTRLTVV.